Included here is one T cell receptor (beta chain) sequence, with context. The antigen is not known. This entry comes from a study of T cells after posttransplantation cyclophosphamide. Broader study findings: Later post-transplant blood repertoires were often dominated by donor CD8+ memory clones. TRB overlap between skin or GI tissue T cells and blood was limited. TRB clonality was highly associated with recipient CMV seropositivity and reactivation.

The method was immunoSEQ multiplex PCR; TCRdb's version includes in-frame clones alone and lacks a portion of them. The table includes 20,000 to 25,000 clones, roughly 90% detected once. A marrow graft followed busulfan-fludarabine conditioning, with cyclophosphamide on days +3 and +4. Germline CDR1 and CDR2: SGDLS and YYNGEE. This CDR3 region has 16 residues. J lost 1 base, V lost 0 bases, and 4 bases had no gene match. The J gene is TRBJ2-1, the V gene TRBV9, with TRBD2 matching 7 bases. The sequence was obtained from a female patient in her 30s who received an allogeneic stem cell transplant from an unrelated donor, was CMV-positive, and had no GVHD. Part of the T cell pool may stem from the graft donor. The sample consisted of PBMCs, taken after allogeneic stem cell transplant with posttransplant cyclophosphamide. CDR3 region: CASSVASGGSYNEQFF. The CDR3 DNA reads TGTGCCAGCAGCGTAGCGTCCGGGGGGTCCTACAATGAGCAGTTCTTC.